This T cell receptor beta chain is drawn from a study of blood T cell repertoires in COVID-19. The data were produced by immunoSEQ multiplex PCR, yet TCRdb's version contains in-frame clones alone and is incomplete. This sample has around 250,000 clones; under 90% occur once, and the top ten carry roughly 0.96%. The CDR3 length is 14 residues. V shed 0 bases and J shed 8 bases, with 11 bases lying between them. Germline V gives CDR1 SGDLS, CDR2 YYNGEE. The clonotype was recovered from a woman in her forties who had recovered from COVID-19. Sequenced material: peripheral blood. The genes are TRBV9 and TRBJ2-2; the D gene is possibly TRBD2 (5 bases). CDR3 sequence: CASSVVASRGELFF. For the CDR3, the DNA is TGTGCCAGCAGCGTAGTAGCTAGCCGGGGGGAGCTGTTTTTT.